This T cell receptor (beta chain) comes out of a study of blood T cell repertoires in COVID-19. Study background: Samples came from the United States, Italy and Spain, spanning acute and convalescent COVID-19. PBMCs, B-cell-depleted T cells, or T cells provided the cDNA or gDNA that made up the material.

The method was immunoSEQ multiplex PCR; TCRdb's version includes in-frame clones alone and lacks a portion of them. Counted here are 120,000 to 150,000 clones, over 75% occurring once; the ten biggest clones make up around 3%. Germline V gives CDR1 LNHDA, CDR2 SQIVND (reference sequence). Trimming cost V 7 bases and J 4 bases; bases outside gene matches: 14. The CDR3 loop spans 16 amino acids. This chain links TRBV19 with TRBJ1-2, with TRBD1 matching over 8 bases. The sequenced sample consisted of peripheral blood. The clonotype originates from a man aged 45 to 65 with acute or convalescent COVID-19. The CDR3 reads CASTQKGVGTGYGYTF. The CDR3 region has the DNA TGTGCCAGTACCCAAAAGGGGGTCGGGACAGGCTATGGCTACACCTTC.